This TCR beta chain is from a study of shared clonotypes between healthy human individuals. Study in general: A few men and a couple of women, aged 18 to 49, were donors.

A CD45RA+ naive subset and a CD45RA-negative memory subset were split from CD4+ cells. Only in-frame clones appear in the TCRdb table, and some are missing; sequencing was by immunoSEQ multiplex PCR. The table has about 2 million clones, 85% to 95% seen once. As for this clone: Its matching antigen is unknown.

The germline V and J ends were trimmed by 3 bases and 1 base, with 13 bases remaining between them. This CDR3 has 16 residues. Germline CDR1 and CDR2: SNHLY and FYNNEI. Whole-study findings and limits: Sequencing depth was expected to affect clonotype sharing among donors. Sample collection involved blood only; tissue repertoires are likely different.

Sequenced material: naive CD4+ T cells sorted from blood. This sample's subset: CD45RA+ positively selected. This TCR was recovered from a man between 18 and 29 years old in good health. This sequence joins TRBV2 and TRBJ1-3; D remains ambiguous. CDR3 loop: CASSDGAGRSGNTIYF. As DNA, the CDR3 is TGTGCCAGCAGTGACGGAGCAGGACGTTCTGGAAACACCATATATTTT.